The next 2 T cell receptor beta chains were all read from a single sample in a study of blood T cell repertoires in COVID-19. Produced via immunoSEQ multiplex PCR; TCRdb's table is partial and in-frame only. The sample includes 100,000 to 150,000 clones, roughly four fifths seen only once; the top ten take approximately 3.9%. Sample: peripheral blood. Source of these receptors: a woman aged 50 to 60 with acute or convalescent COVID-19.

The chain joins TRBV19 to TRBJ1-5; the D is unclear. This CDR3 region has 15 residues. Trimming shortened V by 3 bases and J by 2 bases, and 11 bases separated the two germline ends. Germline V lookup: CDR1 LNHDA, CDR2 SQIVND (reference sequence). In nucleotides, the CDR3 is TGTGCCAGTAGTATTGGGCTAACTCGCAATCAGCCCCAGCATTTT. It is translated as CASSIGLTRNQPQHF.

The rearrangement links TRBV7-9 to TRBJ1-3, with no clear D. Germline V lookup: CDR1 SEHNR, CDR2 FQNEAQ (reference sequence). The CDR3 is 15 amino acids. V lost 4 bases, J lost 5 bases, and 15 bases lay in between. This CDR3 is CASSSAGGLRNTIYF. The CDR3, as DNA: TGTGCCAGCAGCTCGGCCGGCGGCCTGAGAAACACCATATATTTT.